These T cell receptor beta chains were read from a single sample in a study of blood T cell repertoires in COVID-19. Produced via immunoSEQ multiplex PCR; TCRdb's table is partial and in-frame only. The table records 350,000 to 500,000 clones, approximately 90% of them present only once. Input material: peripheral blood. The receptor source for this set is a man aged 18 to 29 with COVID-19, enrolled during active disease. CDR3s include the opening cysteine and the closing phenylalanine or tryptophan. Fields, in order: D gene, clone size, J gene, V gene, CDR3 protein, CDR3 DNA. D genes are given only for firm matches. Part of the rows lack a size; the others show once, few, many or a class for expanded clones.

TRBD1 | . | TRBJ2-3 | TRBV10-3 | CAISKGTGLDTDTQYF | TGTGCCATCAGTAAGGGGACAGGTTTGGACACAGATACGCAGTATTTT
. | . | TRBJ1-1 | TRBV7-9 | CASSETGTGKREAFF | TGTGCCAGCAGCGAGACCGGGACTGGGAAAAGAGAAGCTTTCTTT
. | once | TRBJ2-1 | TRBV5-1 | CASSTRQSEQFF | TGCGCCAGCAGCACGAGACAGAGTGAGCAGTTCTTC
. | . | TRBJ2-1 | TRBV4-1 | CASSQARVSRDNEQFF | TGCGCCAGCAGCCAAGCAAGGGTTTCCAGGGACAATGAGCAGTTCTTC
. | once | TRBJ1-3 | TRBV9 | CASSVEGQGTRGNTIYF | TGTGCCAGCAGCGTAGAAGGTCAGGGGACCCGAGGAAACACCATATATTTT
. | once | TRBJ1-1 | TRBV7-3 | CASSPSGGLDTEAFF | TGTGCCAGCAGCCCGAGCGGGGGGCTGGACACTGAAGCTTTCTTT
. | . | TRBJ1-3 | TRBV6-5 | CASRQGIFDVNTIYF | TGTGCCAGCAGACAGGGAATATTCGACGTAAACACCATATATTTT
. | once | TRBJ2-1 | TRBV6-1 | CASSETLGFPYNEQFF | TGTGCCAGCAGTGAAACGCTAGGTTTCCCCTACAATGAGCAGTTCTTC
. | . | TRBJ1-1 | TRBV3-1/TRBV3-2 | CASRGGTEAFF | TGTGCCAGCAGGGGGGGTACCGAAGCTTTCTTT
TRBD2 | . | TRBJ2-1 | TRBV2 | CASSEGGGRQDEQFF | TGTGCCAGCAGTGAAGGGGGCGGGAGACAAGATGAGCAGTTCTTC
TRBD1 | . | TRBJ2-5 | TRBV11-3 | CASSPDRAGETQYF | TGTGCCAGCAGCCCGGACAGGGCGGGAGAGACCCAGTACTTC
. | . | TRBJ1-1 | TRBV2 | CASSVDFSTNTEAFF | TGTGCCAGCAGCGTTGACTTTAGCACGAACACTGAAGCTTTCTTT
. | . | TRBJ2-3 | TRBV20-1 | CSAYPGDTQYF | TGCAGTGCTTATCCCGGGGATACGCAGTATTTT
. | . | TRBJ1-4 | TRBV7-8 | CASSPVGVGTNEKLFF | TGTGCCAGCAGCCCCGTCGGGGTGGGAACTAATGAAAAACTGTTTTTT
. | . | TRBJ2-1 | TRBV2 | CASTRDNEQFF | TGTGCCAGCACCCGGGACAATGAGCAGTTCTTC
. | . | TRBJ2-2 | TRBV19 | CASSIGAGTGELFF | TGTGCCAGTAGTATAGGGGCCGGAACCGGGGAGCTGTTTTTT
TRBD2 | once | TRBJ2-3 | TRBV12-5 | CASGFLRGSTDTQYF | TGTGCTAGTGGTTTTTTGCGGGGGTCCACAGATACGCAGTATTTT
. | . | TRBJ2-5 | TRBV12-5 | CASRDNQETQYF | TGTGCTAGCCGGGACAACCAAGAGACCCAGTACTTC
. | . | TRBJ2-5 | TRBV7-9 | CASRDEETQYF | TGTGCCAGCAGAGATGAGGAGACCCAGTACTTC
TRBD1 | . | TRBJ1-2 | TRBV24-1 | CATSPTGGVGYTF | TGTGCCACCAGTCCTACAGGGGGCGTTGGCTACACCTTC
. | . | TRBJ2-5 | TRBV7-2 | CASSSYLEETQYF | TGTGCCAGCAGCTCCTACCTAGAAGAGACCCAGTACTTC
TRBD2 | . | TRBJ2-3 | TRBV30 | CAWKRESTDTQYF | TGTGCCTGGAAGCGGGAAAGCACAGATACGCAGTATTTT
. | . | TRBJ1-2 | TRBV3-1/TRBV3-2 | CASSQGTTGGTGYTF | TGTGCCAGCAGCCAAGGAACGACGGGAGGTACGGGCTACACCTTC
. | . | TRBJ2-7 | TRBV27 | CASWRAGQNSYEQYF | TGTGCCAGCTGGCGGGCGGGGCAAAACTCCTACGAGCAGTACTTC
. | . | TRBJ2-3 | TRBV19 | CASRRTDTDTQYF | TGTGCCAGTAGGCGGACAGACACAGATACGCAGTATTTT
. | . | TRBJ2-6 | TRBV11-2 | CASSLIESSGANVLTF | TGTGCCAGCAGCTTAATCGAGAGCTCTGGGGCCAACGTCCTGACTTTC
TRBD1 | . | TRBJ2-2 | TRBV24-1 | CATSTGGRGELFF | TGTGCCACCTCGACAGGGGGCCGCGGGGAGCTGTTTTTT
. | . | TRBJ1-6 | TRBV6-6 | CASRQNSPLHF | TGTGCCAGCAGACAGAATTCACCCCTCCACTTT
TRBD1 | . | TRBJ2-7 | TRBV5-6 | CASCRQGRDEQYF | TGTGCCAGCTGTAGACAGGGTCGGGACGAGCAGTACTTC
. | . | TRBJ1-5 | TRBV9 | CASPREGSPQHF | TGTGCCAGCCCCAGAGAGGGATCGCCCCAGCATTTT
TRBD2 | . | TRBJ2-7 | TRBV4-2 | CASSQDLAGDLYYEQYF | TGTGCCAGCAGCCAAGATTTAGCGGGCGATTTATACTACGAGCAGTACTTC
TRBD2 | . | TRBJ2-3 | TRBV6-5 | CASSSSGNADTQYF | TGTGCCAGCAGTTCTAGCGGGAATGCGGATACGCAGTATTTT
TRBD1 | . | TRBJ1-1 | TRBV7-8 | CASSFQGVSSITEAFF | TGTGCCAGCAGTTTTCAGGGGGTTTCGTCGATCACTGAAGCTTTCTTT
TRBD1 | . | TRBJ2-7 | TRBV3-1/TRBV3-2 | CASSQDFRTGGPISYEQYF | TGTGCCAGCAGCCAAGATTTCAGGACAGGGGGCCCGATCTCCTACGAGCAGTACTTC
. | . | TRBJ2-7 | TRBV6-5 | CASTLSPGYEQYF | TGTGCCAGCACCCTAAGCCCCGGCTACGAGCAGTACTTC
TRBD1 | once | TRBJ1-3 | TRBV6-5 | CASRSQGARGNTIYF | TGTGCCAGCAGGTCCCAGGGGGCGCGAGGAAACACCATATATTTT
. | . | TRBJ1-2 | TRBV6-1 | CASSEEGQPRVYGYTF | TGTGCCAGCAGTGAAGAAGGACAGCCAAGGGTCTATGGCTACACCTTC
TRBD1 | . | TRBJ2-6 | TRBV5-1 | CASTRQGLTGANVLTF | TGCGCCAGTACTAGACAGGGGCTGACTGGGGCCAACGTCCTGACTTTC
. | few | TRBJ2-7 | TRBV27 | CASSPKQGGLYEQYF | TGTGCCAGCAGTCCAAAACAGGGAGGGTTATACGAGCAGTACTTC
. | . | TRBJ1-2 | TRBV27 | CASSLYDSSGYTF | TGTGCCAGCAGTTTATACGATTCTAGTGGCTACACCTTC
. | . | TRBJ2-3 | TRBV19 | CASRSGRGADTQYF | TGTGCCAGTAGGTCGGGCAGGGGGGCAGATACGCAGTATTTT
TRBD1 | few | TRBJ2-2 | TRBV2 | CASSRGQGAFQVFF | TGTGCCAGCAGTCGCGGACAGGGGGCATTCCAGGTGTTTTTT
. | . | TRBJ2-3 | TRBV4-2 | CASSREPSAQADTQYF | TGTGCCAGCAGCAGAGAACCTAGCGCCCAGGCAGATACGCAGTATTTT
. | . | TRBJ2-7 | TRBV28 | CASALTYEQYF | TGTGCCAGCGCACTTACCTACGAGCAGTACTTC
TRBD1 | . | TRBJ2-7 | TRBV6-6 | CASSSQDRVREQYF | TGTGCCAGCAGCTCCCAGGACAGGGTGCGCGAGCAGTACTTC
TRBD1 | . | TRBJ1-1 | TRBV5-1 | CASSRDRQEAFF | TGCGCCAGCAGCCGGGACAGGCAGGAAGCTTTCTTT
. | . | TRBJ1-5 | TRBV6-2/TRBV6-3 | CASSYSRGRQPQHF | TGTGCCAGCAGTTACTCCAGGGGAAGACAGCCCCAGCATTTT
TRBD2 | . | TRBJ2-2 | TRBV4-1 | CASSQVGSGRNTGELFF | TGCGCCAGCAGCCAAGTGGGTAGCGGGAGGAACACCGGGGAGCTGTTTTTT
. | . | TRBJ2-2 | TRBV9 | CASSVVGANAGELFF | TGTGCCAGCAGCGTAGTAGGGGCCAACGCCGGGGAGCTGTTTTTT
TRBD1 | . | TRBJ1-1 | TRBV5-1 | CASSRQGTISEAFF | TGCGCCAGCAGCAGACAGGGAACTATCTCTGAAGCTTTCTTT
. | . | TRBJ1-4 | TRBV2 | CASSDPSIRGEKLFF | TGTGCCAGCAGTGACCCATCAATTCGGGGTGAAAAACTGTTTTTT
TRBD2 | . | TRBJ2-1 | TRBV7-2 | CASSSGLATNEQFF | TGTGCCAGCAGCTCAGGACTAGCGACAAATGAGCAGTTCTTC
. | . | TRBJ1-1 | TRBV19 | CASSIAGSGGSTEAFF | TGTGCCAGTAGTATAGCAGGGAGCGGGGGGTCCACTGAAGCTTTCTTT
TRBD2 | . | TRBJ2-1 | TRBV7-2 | CASSLSGSYEQFF | TGTGCCAGCAGCTTAAGCGGGAGCTATGAGCAGTTCTTC
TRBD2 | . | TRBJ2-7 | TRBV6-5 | CASSTREVYEQYF | TGTGCCAGCTCGACCCGGGAGGTCTACGAGCAGTACTTC
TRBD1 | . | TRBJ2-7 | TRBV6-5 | CASSPQQGFEQYF | TGTGCCAGCAGCCCACAACAGGGGTTCGAGCAGTACTTC
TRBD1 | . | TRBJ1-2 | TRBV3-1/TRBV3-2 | CASSYNDRAGYGYTF | TGTGCCAGCAGCTACAACGACAGGGCTGGATATGGCTACACCTTC